The 18 T cell receptor beta chains listed next were all sequenced from one sample in a study of cytomegalovirus exposure and HLA in healthy donors. Sequencing used immunoSEQ multiplex PCR; TCRdb keeps in-frame clones, though not all of them. The table lists roughly 150,000 clones, less than 90% of them singletons, with 4.5% to 7% in the top ten. Specimen: PBMCs. The receptors originated from a woman between 25 and 40 years old in good health and CMV-seronegative.

V is TRBV11-3 and J is TRBJ1-2; D remains unclear. V was pared by 5 bases and J by 2 bases, with 12 bases between. Germline assignment: CDR1 SGHNT and CDR2 YENEEA. This CDR3 region has 14 residues. CDR3 DNA sequence: TGTGCCAGCAGCCCCCAGACTGCGAACTATGGCTACACCTTC. It translates to CASSPQTANYGYTF. Full variable domain (missing parts from reference TRBV11-3 and TRBJ1-2): EAGVVQSPRYKIIEKKQPVAFWCNPISGHNTLYWYLQNLGQGPELLIRYENEEAVDDSQLPKDRFSAERLKGVDSTLKIQPAELGDSAVYLCASSPQTANYGYTFGSGTRLTVV.

The V and J genes are TRBV19 and TRBJ1-2, with a tentative D call TRBD1 (5 bases). The CDR3 totals 13 residues. The germline V gene has CDR1 LNHDA and CDR2 SQIVND (reference sequence). V lost 11 bases and J lost 4, with 17 bases in between. This CDR3 reads CAVQGEAGYGYTF. CDR3 sequence (DNA): TGTGCCGTTCAGGGCGAGGCGGGCTATGGCTACACCTTC.

This sequence joins TRBV28 and TRBJ1-1; possibly TRBD1 for D (6 bases). This CDR3 is built from 14 residues. Germline lookup yields CDR1 MDHEN and CDR2 SYDVKM. V lost 5 bases and J lost 7, with 17 bases in between. For the CDR3, the DNA is TGTGCCAGCAGTCCCGCAGGGGTTTGGAGTGAAGCTTTCTTT. It yields the protein CASSPAGVWSEAFF.

J is TRBJ2-1 and V is TRBV4-2; D ambiguous. The length of the CDR3 is 13 residues. CDR1 is LGHNA, CDR2 YNFKEQ, per germline. V lost 1 base and J lost 7, with 8 bases in between. The CDR3, as DNA: TGTGCCAGCAGCCAAGCCCAGGAAAATGAGCAGTTCTTC. Protein sequence: CASSQAQENEQFF.

The J gene is TRBJ2-3, the V gene TRBV27, with D possibly being TRBD2 (6 bases). The CDR3 totals 14 residues. V was trimmed by 5 bases and J by 7 bases, leaving 16 bases between them. CDR1 and CDR2 (germline): MNHEY, SMNVEV (reference sequence). CDR3 protein: CASSARDFGYTQYF. Here the CDR3 DNA reads TGTGCCAGCAGTGCTCGGGACTTCGGCTATACGCAGTATTTT.

The chain carries TRBV6-5 and TRBJ2-1; 9 bases fit TRBD1. Germline V gene lookup returns CDR1 MNHEY and CDR2 SVGAGI. The CDR3 is made up of 16 amino acids. The V and J ends lost 1 base and 9 bases, in that order; junction bases with no gene match: 10. The CDR3, as DNA: TGTGCCAGCAGTTACTACCGGGACAGGGAATTTGGTGAGCAGTTCTTC. It is translated as CASSYYRDREFGEQFF.

This chain joins TRBV6-1 and TRBJ1-3; D is possibly TRBD1 (5 bases). Germline assignment: CDR1 MNHNS and CDR2 SASEGT. The V end was cut by 5 bases, the J end by 0 bases, with 8 bases between. This CDR3 is built from 14 residues. The CDR3 is CASSKGTSGNTIYF. The DNA for the CDR3 is TGTGCCAGCAGTAAGGGGACCTCTGGAAACACCATATATTTT.

This clone is a singleton in its sample. The genes are TRBV10-3 and TRBJ1-5; no clear D. The germline gives CDR1 ENHRY, CDR2 SYGVKD. Trimming stripped 3 bases from V and 5 bases from J, with 8 bases between. The CDR3 loop spans 13 amino acids. CDR3 sequence: CAISDSADQPQHF. The CDR3 DNA reads TGTGCCATCAGTGATTCGGCGGATCAGCCCCAGCATTTT.

Remarks on this clone: A read error may produce the germline difference seen at one junction end. This chain uses TRBV19 with TRBJ2-7; 10 bases match TRBD2. Per germline, CDR1 LNHDA and CDR2 SQIVND (reference sequence). The length of the CDR3 is 17 residues. The CDR3 reads CASTTRRGPSGGSDWHF. CDR3 nucleotide sequence: TGTGCCAGCACGACGAGGCGTGGGCCTAGCGGGGGATCTGACTGGCACTTC.

This CDR3 reads CASSFGDYGYTF. DNA for the CDR3: TGTGCCAGCAGCTTTGGAGACTATGGCTACACCTTC. The gene calls are TRBV5-6 and TRBJ1-2; D remains ambiguous. CDR1 SGHDT and CDR2 YYEEEE come from the germline V gene. V dropped 2 bases and J dropped 3 bases, with 5 bases sitting between them. This CDR3 is 12 amino acids long. Variable domain in full (rest from reference TRBV5-6 and TRBJ1-2): DAGVTQSPTHLIKTRGQQVTLRCSPKSGHDTVSWYQQALGQGPQFIFQYYEEEERQRGNFPDRFSGHQFPNYSSELNVNALLLGDSALYLCASSFGDYGYTFGSGTRLTVV.

This clone has a handful of counts. This chain joins TRBV11-1 and TRBJ2-7; D is perhaps TRBD2 (5 bases). This CDR3 has 14 amino acids. The germline CDR1 and CDR2 sequences are SGHAT and FQDESV (reference sequence). Trimming shortened V by 3 bases and J by 5 bases, and 14 bases separated the two germline ends. The DNA for the CDR3 is TGTGCCAGCAGCTTGACTAACTCCTTGGACGAGCAGTACTTC. Translation: CASSLTNSLDEQYF.

V usage is TRBV5-1 and J usage is TRBJ2-7, with 7 bases fitting TRBD1. Germline V gives CDR1 SGHRS, CDR2 YFSETQ. The length of the CDR3 is 14 residues. Trimming removed 7 bases from V and 6 bases from J; junction bases left unmatched: 13. The CDR3, as DNA: TGCGCCAGCTCGGAGACAGGGAGTCAGGGCGAGCAGTACTTC. Translation: CASSETGSQGEQYF.

The chain joins TRBV6-6 to TRBJ1-2, with no clear D. V lost 2 bases and J 3 bases, leaving 4 bases between the germline ends. This CDR3 spans 12 amino acids. The germline gives CDR1 MNHNY, CDR2 SVGAGI (reference sequence). The CDR3 sequence: CASSYNDYGYTF. CDR3 sequence (DNA): TGTGCCAGCAGTTACAATGACTATGGCTACACCTTC.

The chain is built from TRBV4-2 and TRBJ2-2, with a tentative D call TRBD1 (6 bases). This CDR3 has 15 residues. The germline V gene encodes CDR1 LGHNA and CDR2 YNFKEQ. Between the trimmed V and J ends, which lost 2 bases and 1 base, there was a span of 8 bases. CDR3 residues: CASSQWTVNTGELFF. In nucleotides, the CDR3 is TGTGCCAGCAGCCAATGGACAGTGAACACCGGGGAGCTGTTTTTT.

This clone was seen a single time. The rearrangement links TRBV7-2 to TRBJ2-3; D gene unclear. Trimming left V 3 bases short and J 2 bases short, with 15 bases between. This CDR3 has 16 amino acids. Germline lookup yields CDR1 SGHTA and CDR2 FQGNSA. The CDR3 sequence is CASSFLHTSVTDTQYF. The CDR3 DNA reads TGTGCCAGCAGCTTTTTGCATACCTCGGTCACAGATACGCAGTATTTT.

The chain has TRBV15 and TRBJ1-2, with TRBD1 as a possible D gene (5 bases). Trimming removed 0 bases from V and 3 bases from J, with 11 bases in between. Germline values: CDR1 LNHNV, CDR2 YYDKDF (reference sequence). This CDR3 is built from 15 residues. The CDR3 bases are TGTGCCACCAGCAGAGACTCATTGGGGGACTATGGCTACACCTTC. It yields the protein CATSRDSLGDYGYTF.

The chain employs TRBV28 and TRBJ1-4; 7 nucleotides line up with TRBD1. The V gene end was trimmed by 5 bases and the J gene end by 8 bases; junction bases not matched to a gene: 11. The V gene's germline CDR1 is MDHEN and CDR2 SYDVKM. The CDR3 is 15 amino acids. This CDR3 reads CASSPEAGGREKLFF. The DNA for the CDR3 is TGTGCCAGCAGTCCCGAAGCAGGGGGTAGAGAAAAACTGTTTTTT.

The chain combines TRBV7-9 with TRBJ1-2; D gene unclear. This CDR3 has 12 residues. The V gene lost 2 bases and the J gene lost 6 bases, with 7 bases spanning the gap. Per germline, CDR1 SEHNR and CDR2 FQNEAQ (reference sequence). For the CDR3, the DNA is TGTGCCAGCAGCTTATCACGGGATGGCTACACCTTC. Its protein product is CASSLSRDGYTF.